This TCR beta chain was documented in a study of patients and donors after allogeneic stem cell transplantation. V dropped 7 bases and J dropped 1 base, with 19 bases sitting between them. There are 17 residues in the CDR3. From germline, CDR1 is MDHEN and CDR2 SYDVKM. MiXCR, run by TCRdb on the RT-PCR reads, gives a single entry per CDR3 protein. The sample lists about 72,000 distinct CDR3 sequences, more than 20% occurring once. Sequenced sample: blood, either unsorted or a sorted T cell fraction (not recorded which). The chain carries TRBV28 and TRBJ2-2; tentatively, D is TRBD1 or TRBD2 (6 bases each). The clonotype was recovered from a human donor who was either an allogeneic HSCT recipient or a stem cell or donor lymphocyte infusion donor (not recorded which). It is not recorded whose cells these are; they may come from a transplant donor. In DNA form, the CDR3 reads TGTGCCAGCACCGTGGGGACGGGGGCGAAGAACACCGGGGAGCTGTTTTTT. It translates to CASTVGTGAKNTGELFF.